This TCR beta chain was documented in a study of blood T cell repertoires in COVID-19. Study-level background: Acute-phase and convalescent COVID-19 samples originated in the United States, Italy and Spain. In each case, the material was cDNA or gDNA derived from T cells, B-cell-depleted T cells, or PBMCs.

Original methodology: Estimation of nucleated cell counts relied on the amplification of reference gene primers. The protocol was immunoSEQ multiplex PCR, while the TCRdb copy is restricted to in-frame clones and leaves out a portion. V, J and clone size derive from that table, while D and trimming were established from the DNA sequence. Altogether about 54,000 clones are present, approximately 90% being singletons, with the ten largest covering just under 8.5%. V lost 3 bases, J lost 1 base, and 3 bases stayed unmatched. The CDR3 runs 15 residues. Germline values: CDR1 LGHDT, CDR2 YNNKEL (reference sequence).

Sequencing input: peripheral blood. The V and J genes are TRBV3-1 (or the pseudogene TRBV3-2) and TRBJ2-3, with 8 bases aligning to TRBD1. This clonotype was obtained from a woman between 40 and 55 years old with active COVID-19. Here the CDR3 reads CASSHLDRGTDTQYF. The DNA for the CDR3 is TGTGCCAGCAGCCACTTGGACAGGGGCACAGATACGCAGTATTTT.